The source of this T cell receptor (beta chain) is a study of T cell clonality in common variable immunodeficiency. Study-level points and caveats: Fewer TCRbeta clones were shared among CVID subjects than controls. Compared with healthy controls, CVID subjects showed increased TCRbeta clonality, mostly in about a third.

Clones were read by immunoSEQ multiplex PCR, and TCRdb kept only the in-frame ones, dropping some. This sample includes roughly 79,000 clones with no singletons; its ten biggest clones take up over 0.7%. This clone was seen repeatedly, ten times or more. Its antigen is still unknown. With the read ending 3 residues before the CDR3 end, the germline J gene is used to fill in that end. Most patients and controls had Caucasian heritage. Donors gave roughly 4.5 to 8.5 ml heparinized peripheral whole blood. The CDR3 covers 18 residues. V was clipped by 5 bases and J by 2 bases; unmatched bases: 14. CDR1 is WNHNN, CDR2 SYGVQD, per germline (reference sequence).

Input material: peripheral blood mononuclear cells. The receptor's source is a person aged 18 to 75 in good health. The rearrangement joins TRBV10-1 to TRBJ2-1, with 8 bases fitting TRBD2. The CDR3 sequence: CASSSYPEAGETYNEQFF. The DNA read from the CDR3 is TGCGCCAGCAGTTCCTACCCCGAAGCGGGAGAGACCTACAATGAG.